Following are 21 T cell receptor beta chains from one sample sequenced in a study of cytomegalovirus exposure and HLA in healthy donors. 60 Vbeta and 13 Jbeta primers were used in PCR. Method: immunoSEQ multiplex PCR; TCRdb's copy keeps in-frame clones and lacks some. The sample contains around 67,000 clones, around 76% of which appear only once. The sequenced material came from PBMCs. The receptors originated from a woman in her twenties or thirties in good health and CMV-seropositive.

The gene calls are TRBV28 and TRBJ1-2, with D perhaps matching TRBD1 (5 bases). Germline CDR1 and CDR2: MDHEN and SYDVKM. The ends were cut back, 7 bases at V and 4 bases at J, with 31 bases in the middle. The CDR3 consists of 19 residues. The CDR3 DNA follows: TGTGCCAGCACCGTATTGACCTCGGGCCAGGGAAGTGTGGGCTATGGCTACACCTTC. This translates into CASTVLTSGQGSVGYGYTF.

As for this clone: The junction departs from germline at one end; a sequencing error may be responsible. This chain joins TRBV5-8 and TRBJ2-7; 12 bases match TRBD2. The CDR3 length is 16 residues. CDR1 is SGHTS and CDR2 is YDEGEE in the germline V gene. The CDR3 region has the DNA TGTGCCAGCACCTTGGGCGGACTAGCGGGATACGAAAAGCAGTACTTC. Its translation is CASTLGGLAGYEKQYF.

The V call is TRBV28, the J call TRBJ1-5; no reliable D call. Trimming shortened V by 9 bases and J by 7 bases, and 13 bases separated the two germline ends. CDR1 is MDHEN, CDR2 SYDVKM, per germline. This CDR3 has 12 residues. CDR3 sequence reads: CASGEGRQPQHF. The CDR3 DNA is TGTGCCAGTGGAGAGGGCAGGCAGCCCCAGCATTTT.

This clone was detected a few times. The chain recombines TRBV9 with TRBJ1-1, with unresolved D. Trimming pared 2 bases from V and 1 base from J, leaving 24 bases between. The CDR3 covers 19 residues. The V gene's germline CDR1 is SGDLS and CDR2 YYNGEE. CDR3 sequence reads: CASSVISPGFLTPNTEAFF. The CDR3 coding sequence is TGTGCCAGCAGCGTGATATCCCCCGGGTTCCTCACCCCGAACACTGAAGCTTTCTTT.

The J gene is TRBJ1-2, the V gene TRBV2; D call uncertain. Looked up from germline, CDR1 is SNHLY and CDR2 is FYNNEI. CDR3 length: 13 residues. Trimming left V 0 bases short and J 8 bases short, with 10 bases between. The chain's CDR3 is CASSEALGRGYTF. CDR3 DNA sequence: TGTGCCAGCAGTGAAGCGCTTGGGCGAGGCTACACCTTC.

The chain combines TRBV7-2 with TRBJ1-3, with D possibly being TRBD1 (5 bases). Germline assignment: CDR1 SGHTA and CDR2 FQGNSA. This CDR3 comprises 14 residues. Trimming took off 1 base at V and 3 bases at J, with 7 bases between the two ends. The CDR3 here is CASSLGTFGNTIYF. CDR3 nucleotides: TGTGCCAGCAGCTTAGGGACATTTGGAAACACCATATATTTT.

The rearrangement uses TRBV30 and TRBJ2-7; 7 bases fit TRBD1. Germline-derived CDR1 and CDR2 are GTSNPN and SVGIG (reference sequence). The CDR3 consists of 15 residues. Unmatched junction bases numbered 11, after V lost 5 bases and J lost 1 base. CDR3 sequence reads: CAWQKQGRGSYEQYF. DNA for the CDR3: TGTGCCTGGCAAAAACAGGGGCGCGGGTCCTACGAGCAGTACTTC.

The V and J genes are TRBV6-1 and TRBJ2-5; 11 nucleotides align to TRBD2. The J segment lost 4 bases and the V segment lost 5 bases, leaving 6 bases of the junction unmatched. CDR3 length: 15 amino acids. CDR1 is MNHNS and CDR2 is SASEGT in the germline V gene. DNA for the CDR3: TGTGCCAGCAGTCTGACTAGCGGGAATCGAGAGACCCAGTACTTC. Its translation is CASSLTSGNRETQYF.

CDR3 amino acids: CASKSGSNTGELFF. In DNA form, the CDR3 reads TGTGCCTCCAAAAGCGGGAGCAACACCGGGGAGCTGTTTTTT. The chain recombines TRBV30 with TRBJ2-2, with TRBD2 matching over 8 bases. The germline V gene encodes CDR1 GTSNPN and CDR2 SVGIG (reference sequence). The CDR3 sequence is 14 residues long. With 7 bases clipped from V and 2 bases from J, the junction kept 6 bases outside the gene matches.

V is TRBV28 and J is TRBJ1-2; 8 bases map to TRBD1. Trimming at V came to 2 bases and at J to 2 bases, leaving 1 base not matched to a gene. This CDR3 is 14 amino acids long. The germline V gene encodes CDR1 MDHEN and CDR2 SYDVKM. The CDR3 nucleotides read TGTGCCAGCAGTTTACGACAGGGGAACTATGGCTACACCTTC. Its translation: CASSLRQGNYGYTF.

The CDR3 DNA follows: TGTGCCTGGAGTTCGTACCGTAGTGAAAAACTGTTTTTT. Translating it yields CAWSSYRSEKLFF. The J gene is TRBJ1-4, the V gene TRBV30; D unresolved. Trimming took off 2 bases at V and 7 bases at J, with 11 bases between the two ends. The CDR3 has 13 amino acids. The germline gives CDR1 GTSNPN, CDR2 SVGIG (reference sequence).

This clone appeared once. The chain couples TRBV7-6 to TRBJ1-4; 8 bases agree with TRBD1. Trimming cost V 6 bases and J 8 bases; bases outside gene matches: 11. The CDR3 is made up of 15 amino acids. Germline loops: CDR1 SGHVS, CDR2 FNYEAQ. The CDR3 DNA is TGTGCCAGCAGACCTACAGGGGGACCAGCCGAAAAACTGTTTTTT. It encodes CASRPTGGPAEKLFF.

The chain joins TRBV29-1 to TRBJ2-7; TRBD1 aligns across 8 bases. The CDR3 has 13 amino acids. V lost 7 bases, J lost 3 bases, and 8 bases stayed unmatched. In germline, CDR1 is SQVTM, CDR2 ANQGSEA. The CDR3 reads CSARRTGSYEQYF. The CDR3 DNA is TGCAGCGCCCGAAGGACAGGGAGCTACGAGCAGTACTTC.

The chain uses TRBV5-1 and TRBJ1-1, with 8 bases aligning to TRBD1. The germline gives CDR1 SGHRS, CDR2 YFSETQ. This CDR3 is built from 12 residues. The V segment lost 4 bases and the J segment 8 bases; nucleotides outside the gene matches: 4. DNA for the CDR3: TGCGCCAGCAGCACCGGGACAGGCGAAGCTTTCTTT. Its protein is CASSTGTGEAFF.

V usage is TRBV7-9 and J usage is TRBJ1-1, with D possibly matching TRBD1 (6 bases). CDR3 length: 14 residues. With 4 bases removed from V and 2 bases from J, the gap between germline ends came to 11 bases. Germline loops: CDR1 SEHNR, CDR2 FQNEAQ (reference sequence). In DNA, the CDR3 is TGTGCCAGCAGCTCCAGGACAGAAAACACTGAAGCTTTCTTT. This sequence encodes CASSSRTENTEAFF.

The gene calls are TRBV2 and TRBJ1-1; 8 bases fit TRBD1. V was clipped by 6 bases and J by 5 bases; unmatched bases: 8. Germline V CDR1 and CDR2: SNHLY, FYNNEI. The CDR3 is made up of 14 amino acids. The CDR3 sequence: CASSRTGFETEAFF. The CDR3 DNA reads TGTGCCAGCAGCAGGACAGGGTTTGAGACTGAAGCTTTCTTT.

This clone was recorded a few times. This chain links TRBV28 with TRBJ1-1; D gene uncertain. V was shortened by 6 bases and J by 3 bases, with 11 bases between the two germline ends. CDR3 size: 13 residues. Germline V gene lookup returns CDR1 MDHEN and CDR2 SYDVKM. The CDR3 coding sequence is TGTGCCAGCAGCGCAGACAAGCACACTGAAGCTTTCTTT. Translation gives CASSADKHTEAFF.

The V gene is TRBV7-9, the J gene TRBJ1-1, with TRBD1 identical over 7 bases. The CDR3 has 14 residues. CDR1 is SEHNR and CDR2 is FQNEAQ in the germline V gene (reference sequence). V was clipped by 3 bases and J by 5 bases; unmatched bases: 6. The CDR3 loop reads CASSLGDRVTEAFF. CDR3 sequence (DNA): TGTGCCAGCAGCTTGGGCGACAGGGTGACTGAAGCTTTCTTT.

The chain couples TRBV18 to TRBJ1-5; 8 bases are shared with TRBD1. Trimming took 3 bases from V and 11 from J; bases not matched to a gene: 12. Per germline, CDR1 KGHSH and CDR2 LQKENI. The CDR3 is made up of 15 amino acids. The CDR3 DNA reads TGTGCCAGCTCACCTGGTGCTGGACAGGGTGTCGCCCAGCATTTT. Amino acid sequence: CASSPGAGQGVAQHF.

Only one count was recorded for this clone. The rearrangement links TRBV2 to TRBJ1-2, with D perhaps matching TRBD1 (5 bases). Looked up from germline, CDR1 is SNHLY and CDR2 is FYNNEI. V lost 3 bases, J lost 4 bases, and 9 bases lay in between. CDR3 length: 13 amino acids. In nucleotides, the CDR3 is TGTGCCAGCAGTGACAGGGTGGGCTATGGCTACACCTTC. Translation: CASSDRVGYGYTF.

This clone was picked up one time. The rearrangement uses TRBV5-6 and TRBJ2-5, with TRBD2 identical over 8 bases. The CDR3 has 17 residues. V shed 4 bases and J 5 bases; nucleotides not matched to a gene: 16. Germline V gene lookup returns CDR1 SGHDT and CDR2 YYEEEE. CDR3 sequence (DNA): TGTGCCAGCAGCCACACGGGAAGACTAGCGTATGTGGAGACCCAGTACTTC. It codes for CASSHTGRLAYVETQYF.